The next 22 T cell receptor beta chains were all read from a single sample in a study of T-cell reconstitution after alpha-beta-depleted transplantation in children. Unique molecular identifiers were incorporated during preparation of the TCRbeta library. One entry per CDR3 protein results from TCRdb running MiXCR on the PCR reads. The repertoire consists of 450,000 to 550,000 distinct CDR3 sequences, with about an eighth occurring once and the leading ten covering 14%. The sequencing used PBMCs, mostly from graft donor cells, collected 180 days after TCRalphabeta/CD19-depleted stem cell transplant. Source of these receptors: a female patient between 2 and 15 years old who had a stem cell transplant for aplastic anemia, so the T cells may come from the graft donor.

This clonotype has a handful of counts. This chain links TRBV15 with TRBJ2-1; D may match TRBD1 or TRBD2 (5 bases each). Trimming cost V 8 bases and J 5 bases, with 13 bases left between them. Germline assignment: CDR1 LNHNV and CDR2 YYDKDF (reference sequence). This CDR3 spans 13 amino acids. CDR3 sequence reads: CATGDEGDNEQFF. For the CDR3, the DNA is TGTGCCACCGGGGACGAGGGAGACAATGAGCAGTTCTTC.

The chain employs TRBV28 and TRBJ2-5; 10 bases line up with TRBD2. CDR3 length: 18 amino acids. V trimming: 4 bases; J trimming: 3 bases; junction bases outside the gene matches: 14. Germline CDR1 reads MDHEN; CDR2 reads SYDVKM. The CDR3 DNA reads TGTGCCAGCAGTTCCCTCTCGGTTTGGAGCGGGAGGGAAGAGACCCAGTACTTC. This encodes CASSSLSVWSGREETQYF.

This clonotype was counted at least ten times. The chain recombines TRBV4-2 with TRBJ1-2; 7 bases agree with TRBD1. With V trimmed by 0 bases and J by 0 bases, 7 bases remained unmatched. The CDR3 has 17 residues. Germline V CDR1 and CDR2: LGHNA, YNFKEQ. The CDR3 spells CASSQDEGTATNYGYTF. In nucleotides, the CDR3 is TGTGCCAGCAGCCAAGATGAGGGGACAGCTACTAACTATGGCTACACCTTC.

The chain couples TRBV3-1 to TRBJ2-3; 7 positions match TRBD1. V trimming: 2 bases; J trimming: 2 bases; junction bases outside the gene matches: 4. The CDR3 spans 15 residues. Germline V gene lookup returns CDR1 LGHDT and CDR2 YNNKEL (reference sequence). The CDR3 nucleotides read TGTGCCAGCAGCCAAACAGGGGCCCCCACAGATACGCAGTATTTT. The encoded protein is CASSQTGAPTDTQYF.

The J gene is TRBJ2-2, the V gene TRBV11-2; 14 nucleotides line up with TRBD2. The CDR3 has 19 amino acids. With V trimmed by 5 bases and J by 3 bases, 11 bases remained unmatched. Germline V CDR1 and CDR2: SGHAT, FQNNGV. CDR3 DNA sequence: TGTGCCAGCAGCAAACTAGGGACTAGCGGGAGCGGGTACACCGGGGAGCTGTTTTTT. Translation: CASSKLGTSGSGYTGELFF. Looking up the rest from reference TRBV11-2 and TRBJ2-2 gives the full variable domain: EAGVAQSPRYKIIEKRQSVAFWCNPISGHATLYWYQQILGQGPKLLIQFQNNGVVDDSQLPKDRFSAERLKGVDSTLKIQPAKLEDSAVYLCASSKLGTSGSGYTGELFFGEGSRLTVL.

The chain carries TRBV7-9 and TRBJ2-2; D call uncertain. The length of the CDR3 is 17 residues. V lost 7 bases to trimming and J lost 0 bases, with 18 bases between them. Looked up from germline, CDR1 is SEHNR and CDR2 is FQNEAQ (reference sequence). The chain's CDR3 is CASTNRLWSSNTGELFF. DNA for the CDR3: TGTGCCAGCACCAATAGACTGTGGAGTTCGAACACCGGGGAGCTGTTTTTT.

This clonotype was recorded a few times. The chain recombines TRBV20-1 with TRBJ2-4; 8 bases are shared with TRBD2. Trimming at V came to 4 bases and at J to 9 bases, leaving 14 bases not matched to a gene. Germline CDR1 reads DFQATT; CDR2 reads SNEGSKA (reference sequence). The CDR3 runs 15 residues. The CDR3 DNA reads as TGCAGTGCTACTAACGGGGCTAGCGGGTCCAGCATTCAGTACTTC. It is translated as CSATNGASGSSIQYF.

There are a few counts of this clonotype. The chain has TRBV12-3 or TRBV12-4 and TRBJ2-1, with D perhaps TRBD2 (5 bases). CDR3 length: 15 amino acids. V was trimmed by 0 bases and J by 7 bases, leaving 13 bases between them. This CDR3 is CASSLASHRGNEQFF. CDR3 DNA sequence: TGTGCCAGCAGTTTAGCCTCCCACAGAGGGAATGAGCAGTTCTTC.

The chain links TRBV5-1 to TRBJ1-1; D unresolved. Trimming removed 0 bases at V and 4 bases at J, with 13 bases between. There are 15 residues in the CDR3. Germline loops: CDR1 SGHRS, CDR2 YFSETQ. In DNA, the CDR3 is TGCGCCAGCAGCTTGGACTATGGGTATGGCACTGAAGCTTTCTTT. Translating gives CASSLDYGYGTEAFF.

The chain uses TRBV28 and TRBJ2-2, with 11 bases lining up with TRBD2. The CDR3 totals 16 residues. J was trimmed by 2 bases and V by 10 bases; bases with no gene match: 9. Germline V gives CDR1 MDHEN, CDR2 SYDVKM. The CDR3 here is CATTTGTSGNTGELFF. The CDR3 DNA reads TGTGCCACCACAACCGGGACTAGCGGCAACACCGGGGAGCTGTTTTTT.

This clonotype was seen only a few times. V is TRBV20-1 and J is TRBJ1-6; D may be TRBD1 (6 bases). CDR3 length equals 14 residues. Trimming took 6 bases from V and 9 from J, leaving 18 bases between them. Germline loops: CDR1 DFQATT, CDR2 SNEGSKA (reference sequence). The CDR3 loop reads CSARDTGRVSPLHF. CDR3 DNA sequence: TGCAGTGCCCGGGACACCGGAAGGGTTTCACCCCTCCACTTT.

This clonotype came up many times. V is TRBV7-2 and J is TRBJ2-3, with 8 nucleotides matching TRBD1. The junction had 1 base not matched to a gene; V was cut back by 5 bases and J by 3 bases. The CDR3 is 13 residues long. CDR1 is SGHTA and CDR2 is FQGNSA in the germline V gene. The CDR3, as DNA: TGTGCCAGCAGCGACAGGGGTACAGATACGCAGTATTTT. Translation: CASSDRGTDTQYF.

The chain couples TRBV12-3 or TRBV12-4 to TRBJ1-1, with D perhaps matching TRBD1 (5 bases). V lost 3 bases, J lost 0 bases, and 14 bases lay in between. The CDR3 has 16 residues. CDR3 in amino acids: CASSFLGAPMNTEAFF. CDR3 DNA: TGTGCCAGCAGTTTCTTAGGGGCCCCGATGAACACTGAAGCTTTCTTT.

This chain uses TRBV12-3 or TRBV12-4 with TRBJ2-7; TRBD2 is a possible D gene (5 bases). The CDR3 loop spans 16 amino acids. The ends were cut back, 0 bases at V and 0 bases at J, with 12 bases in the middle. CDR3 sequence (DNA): TGTGCCAGCAGTTTAGCGGTTGGGAGCGGCTCCTACGAGCAGTACTTC. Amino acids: CASSLAVGSGSYEQYF.

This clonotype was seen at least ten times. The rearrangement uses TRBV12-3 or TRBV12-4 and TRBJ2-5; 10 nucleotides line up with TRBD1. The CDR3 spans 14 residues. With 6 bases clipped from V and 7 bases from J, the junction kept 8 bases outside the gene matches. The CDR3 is CASRPTGGRGTQYF. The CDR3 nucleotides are TGTGCCAGCAGACCGACAGGGGGCCGAGGGACCCAGTACTTC.

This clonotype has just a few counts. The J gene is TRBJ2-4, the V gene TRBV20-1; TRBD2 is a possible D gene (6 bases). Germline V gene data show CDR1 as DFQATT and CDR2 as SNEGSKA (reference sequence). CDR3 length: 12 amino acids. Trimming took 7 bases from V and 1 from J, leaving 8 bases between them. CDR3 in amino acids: CSGGVAKNIQYF. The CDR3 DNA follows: TGCAGTGGGGGGGTCGCCAAAAACATTCAGTACTTC.

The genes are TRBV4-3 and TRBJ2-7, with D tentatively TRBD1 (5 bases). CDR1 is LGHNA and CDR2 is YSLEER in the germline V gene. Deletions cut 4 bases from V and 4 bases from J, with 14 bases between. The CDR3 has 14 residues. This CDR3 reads CASSPDSLTYEQYF. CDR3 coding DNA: TGCGCCAGCAGCCCCGACAGCCTGACATACGAGCAGTACTTC.

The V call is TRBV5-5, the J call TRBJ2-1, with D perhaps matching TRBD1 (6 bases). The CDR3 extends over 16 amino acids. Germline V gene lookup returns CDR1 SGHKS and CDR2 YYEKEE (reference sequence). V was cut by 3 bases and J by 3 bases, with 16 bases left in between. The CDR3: CASSYLPGHHYNEQFF. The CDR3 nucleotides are TGTGCCAGCAGCTACTTACCGGGACACCACTACAATGAGCAGTTCTTC. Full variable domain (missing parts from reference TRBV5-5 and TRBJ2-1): DAGVTQSPTHLIKTRGQQVTLRCSPISGHKSVSWYQQVLGQGPQFIFQYYEKEERGRGNFPDRFSARQFPNYSSELNVNALLLGDSALYLCASSYLPGHHYNEQFFGPGTRLTVL.

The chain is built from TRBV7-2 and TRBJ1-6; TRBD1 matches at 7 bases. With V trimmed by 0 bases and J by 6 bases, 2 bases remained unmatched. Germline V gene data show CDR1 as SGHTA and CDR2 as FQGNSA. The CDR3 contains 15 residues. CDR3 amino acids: CASSLANRGNSPLHF. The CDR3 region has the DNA TGTGCCAGCAGCTTAGCTAACAGGGGTAATTCACCCCTCCACTTT.

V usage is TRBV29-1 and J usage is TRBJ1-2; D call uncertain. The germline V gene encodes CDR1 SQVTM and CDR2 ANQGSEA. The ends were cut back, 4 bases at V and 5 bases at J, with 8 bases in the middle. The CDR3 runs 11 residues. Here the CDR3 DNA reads TGCAGCGTTGCCCAGTGGTATGGCTACACCTTC. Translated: CSVAQWYGYTF.

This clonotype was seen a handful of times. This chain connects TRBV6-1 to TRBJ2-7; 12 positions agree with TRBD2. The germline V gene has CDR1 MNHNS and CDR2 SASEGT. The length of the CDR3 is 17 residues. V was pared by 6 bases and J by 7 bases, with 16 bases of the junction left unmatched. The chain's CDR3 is CASSCLLTSGRKWEQYF. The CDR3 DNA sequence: TGTGCCAGCAGCTGCCTACTGACTAGCGGGAGAAAATGGGAGCAGTACTTC.

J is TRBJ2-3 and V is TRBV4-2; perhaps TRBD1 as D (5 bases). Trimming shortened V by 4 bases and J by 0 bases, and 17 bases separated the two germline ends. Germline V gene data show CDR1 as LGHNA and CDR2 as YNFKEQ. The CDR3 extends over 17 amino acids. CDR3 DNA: TGTGCCAGCAGCCGACAGCCAGTGCAAGCTAGCACAGATACGCAGTATTTT. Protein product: CASSRQPVQASTDTQYF.